This entry lists 31 T cell receptor beta chains sequenced from one sample in a study of blood T cell repertoires in COVID-19 (dated by TCRdb to about 2020). Libraries were constructed by the immunoSEQ multiplex PCR assay. Held by TCRdb, this immuneACCESS table contains in-frame sequences only and omits some clones. Under half of the omission traces to an unresolved V gene where checked; the cause of the rest is unknown. Here the sample has under 200,000 clones; 88% occur a single time. Roughly 6% of the sample lies in the top ten. The sequenced sample consisted of peripheral blood. These receptors came from a man aged 35 to 55 with active or convalescent COVID-19.

V is TRBV9 and J is TRBJ1-4; TRBD1 might be the D (5 bases). The CDR3 runs 15 residues. CDR1 and CDR2 from the germline V gene are SGDLS and YYNGEE. V was trimmed by 0 bases and J by 5 bases, leaving 11 bases between them. The CDR3 reads CASSVGAGPNEKLFF. DNA of the CDR3: TGTGCCAGCAGCGTAGGGGCAGGGCCCAATGAAAAACTGTTTTTT.

V and J are TRBV18 and TRBJ1-4; D possibly corresponds to TRBD1 (5 bases). In germline, CDR1 is KGHSH, CDR2 LQKENI. Trimming took off 6 bases at V and 1 base at J, with 18 bases between the two ends. The length of the CDR3 is 17 residues. CDR3: CASSPLAGGGTNEKLFF. CDR3 sequence (DNA): TGTGCCAGCTCGCCCCTAGCGGGGGGAGGAACTAATGAAAAACTGTTTTTT.

The CDR3 nucleotides are TGTGCCAGCCGTCTGGCAGCGCCTAGGCAGCCCCAGCATTTT. Translated: CASRLAAPRQPQHF. The chain links TRBV21-1 to TRBJ1-5. TRBV21-1 is given as a pseudogene. This CDR3 region has 14 residues.

The gene calls are TRBV3-1 (or the pseudogene TRBV3-2) and TRBJ2-5; 9 positions match TRBD1. The CDR3 has 14 amino acids. The ends lost 4 bases at V and 5 bases at J; junction bases unmatched: 5. Germline lookup yields CDR1 LGHDT and CDR2 YNNKEL (reference sequence). The CDR3 sequence: CASSLQGARETQYF. As DNA, the CDR3 is TGTGCCAGCAGCCTACAGGGGGCGAGGGAGACCCAGTACTTC.

This chain joins TRBV10-3 and TRBJ2-1; 13 positions match TRBD2. This CDR3 has 17 amino acids. V shed 5 bases, J shed 7 bases, and the junction held 11 bases outside the gene matches. The germline gives CDR1 ENHRY, CDR2 SYGVKD. CDR3 coding DNA: TGTGCCATCAGTTTAACTTCCGGGACTAGCGGGGCTAATGAGCAGTTCTTC. Protein: CAISLTSGTSGANEQFF.

CDR3: CASSLDGLTGTIPNTEAFF. The CDR3 region has the DNA TGTGCCAGCAGCTTGGACGGGCTCACAGGGACCATCCCCAACACTGAAGCTTTCTTT. This rearrangement joins TRBV5-6 to TRBJ1-1; TRBD1 is a possible D gene (6 bases). The germline V gene encodes CDR1 SGHDT and CDR2 YYEEEE. The CDR3 has 19 residues. V lost 0 bases, J lost 2 bases, and 23 bases lay in between. The full variable domain, completed using reference TRBV5-6 and TRBJ1-1, is DAGVTQSPTHLIKTRGQQVTLRCSPKSGHDTVSWYQQALGQGPQFIFQYYEEEERQRGNFPDRFSGHQFPNYSSELNVNALLLGDSALYLCASSLDGLTGTIPNTEAFFGQGTRLTVV.

The CDR3 region is CASSADSSGQPQHF. The DNA of the CDR3 is TGCGCCAGCAGCGCCGACTCCAGCGGTCAGCCCCAGCATTTT. The chain couples TRBV5-1 to TRBJ1-5; unclear D gene. The CDR3 is made up of 14 amino acids. Germline values: CDR1 SGHRS, CDR2 YFSETQ. The V end was cut by 4 bases, the J end by 6 bases, with 14 bases between.

Here the CDR3 reads CASSVYLGAGELFF. As DNA, the CDR3 is TGTGCCAGCAGCGTTTACTTAGGGGCCGGGGAGCTGTTTTTT. The chain couples TRBV9 to TRBJ2-2, with D possibly TRBD1 on 5 matching bases. Trimming took off 2 bases at V and 6 bases at J, with 11 bases between the two ends. The CDR3 is 14 residues long. CDR1 SGDLS and CDR2 YYNGEE come from the germline V gene.

The chain carries TRBV28 and TRBJ2-3; 10 bases align to TRBD2. Trimming at V came to 4 bases and at J to 4 bases, leaving 5 bases not matched to a gene. CDR1 is MDHEN and CDR2 is SYDVKM in the germline V gene. The CDR3 covers 15 residues. CDR3 in amino acids: CASSSVAGGSDTQYF. DNA of the CDR3: TGTGCCAGCAGTTCCGTAGCGGGAGGCTCAGATACGCAGTATTTT.

The rearrangement joins TRBV28 to TRBJ2-7; 12 positions match TRBD2. This CDR3 contains 18 residues. The germline V gene has CDR1 MDHEN and CDR2 SYDVKM. Unmatched junction bases numbered 12, after V lost 4 bases and J lost 2 bases. The CDR3: CASSSSVTSGSRTYEQYF. CDR3 nucleotides: TGTGCCAGCAGTTCGTCTGTGACTAGCGGGAGCCGCACCTACGAGCAGTACTTC.

This sequence joins TRBV5-4 and TRBJ2-7, with 8 bases aligning to TRBD1. Looked up from germline, CDR1 is SGHNT and CDR2 is YYREEE (reference sequence). Germline trimming cut 4 bases from V and 6 bases from J; bases unmatched to any gene: 6. The CDR3 is made up of 13 amino acids. As DNA, the CDR3 is TGTGCCAGCAGCGTAGACAGGGGTACCGAGCAGTACTTC. Translating it yields CASSVDRGTEQYF.

The CDR3 loop reads CASSFTLGTAGNTIYF. The CDR3 DNA is TGTGCCAGCAGTTTCACCCTCGGGACAGCCGGAAACACCATATATTTT. This rearrangement joins TRBV9 to TRBJ1-3; 7 bases map to TRBD1. V was clipped by 5 bases and J by 4 bases; unmatched bases: 12. This CDR3 has 16 amino acids. The germline V gene has CDR1 SGDLS and CDR2 YYNGEE.

This sequence joins TRBV6-6 and TRBJ2-7; 8 bases are shared with TRBD1. The trim removed 1 base at V and 4 bases at J, leaving 6 bases unmatched. The CDR3 runs to 15 residues. Looked up from germline, CDR1 is MNHNY and CDR2 is SVGAGI (reference sequence). As DNA, the CDR3 is TGTGCCAGCAGTTACTACAGGGGGGAGGCTTACGAGCAGTACTTC. This codes for CASSYYRGEAYEQYF.

This clone was recorded a few times. The V call is TRBV15, the J call TRBJ1-6; TRBD1 aligns across 8 bases. Per the germline V gene, CDR1 is LNHNV and CDR2 is YYDKDF (reference sequence). The CDR3 covers 14 residues. After removal of 6 bases from V and 9 bases from J, the junction contained 7 bases not matched to a gene. The chain's CDR3 is CATSPGQALSPLHF. The CDR3 DNA reads as TGTGCCACCAGTCCGGGACAGGCACTTTCACCCCTCCACTTT.

This clone was seen just once. The genes are TRBV2 and TRBJ1-1; D possibly corresponds to TRBD1 (6 bases). This CDR3 has 17 residues. V was pared by 0 bases and J by 4 bases, with 18 bases between. Germline V gene lookup returns CDR1 SNHLY and CDR2 FYNNEI. CDR3 bases: TGTGCCAGCAGTGAAGCAGAAATGAGGGACATGAGCACTGAAGCTTTCTTT. This codes for CASSEAEMRDMSTEAFF.

This chain links TRBV2 with TRBJ1-5; TRBD1 aligns across 8 bases. The germline V gene has CDR1 SNHLY and CDR2 FYNNEI. The junction had 5 bases not matched to a gene; V was cut back by 6 bases and J by 4 bases. The CDR3 is 14 amino acids. DNA for the CDR3: TGTGCCAGCAGCGGACAGGGACCAAATCAGCCCCAGCATTTT. This encodes CASSGQGPNQPQHF. The full variable domain, rest sourced from reference TRBV2 and TRBJ1-5, is EPEVTQTPSHQVTQMGQEVILRCVPISNHLYFYWYRQILGQKVEFLVSFYNNEISEKSEIFDDQFSVERPDGSNFTLKIRSTKLEDSAMYFCASSGQGPNQPQHFGDGTRLSIL.

The rearrangement uses TRBV27 and TRBJ2-7; no clear D gene. V was clipped by 5 bases and J by 3 bases, with 14 bases between them. The CDR3 consists of 14 residues. From germline, CDR1 is MNHEY and CDR2 SMNVEV (reference sequence). CDR3 bases: TGTGCCAGCAGTCCCAACGCGGCTTACTACGAGCAGTACTTC. This encodes CASSPNAAYYEQYF.

The chain recombines TRBV28 with TRBJ2-7; TRBD1 agrees at 7 bases. The germline V gene has CDR1 MDHEN and CDR2 SYDVKM. V gave up 5 bases and J gave up 7 bases; unmatched junction bases: 14. The CDR3 spans 15 residues. The CDR3 reads CASSRQGWDPSEQYF. The CDR3 DNA is TGTGCCAGCAGTCGACAGGGCTGGGATCCCTCGGAGCAGTACTTC.

This rearrangement joins TRBV5-1 to TRBJ1-4, with D uncertain. Trimming pared 3 bases from V and 7 bases from J, leaving 13 bases between. Germline V gene lookup returns CDR1 SGHRS and CDR2 YFSETQ. CDR3 size: 14 residues. CDR3 in DNA: TGCGCCAGCAGCTCAGGACTCGAAGGTGAAAAACTGTTTTTT. Translation gives CASSSGLEGEKLFF.

This sequence joins TRBV6-5 and TRBJ1-1, with no clear D. Germline loops: CDR1 MNHEY, CDR2 SVGAGI. The CDR3 is made up of 15 amino acids. V was shortened by 1 base and J by 2 bases, with 11 bases between the two germline ends. The CDR3 reads CASSYLVGGNTEAFF. In nucleotides, the CDR3 is TGTGCCAGCAGTTACTTAGTTGGCGGTAACACTGAAGCTTTCTTT.

The CDR3 is CASSFRIYSEVNSGNTIYF. CDR3 nucleotide sequence: TGTGCCAGCAGCTTCCGAATATACTCCGAGGTCAACTCTGGAAACACCATATATTTT. The rearrangement links TRBV5-6 to TRBJ1-3, with D unclear. V gave up 2 bases and J gave up 0 bases, with 21 bases separating them. The germline V gene has CDR1 SGHDT and CDR2 YYEEEE. The CDR3 runs to 19 residues.

DNA of the CDR3: TGTGCCAGCACACGATCCGGAGGCAGGGGGCTTACTGAAGCTTTCTTT. It yields the protein CASTRSGGRGLTEAFF. This chain joins TRBV6-4 and TRBJ1-1; 8 bases align to TRBD1. The CDR3 covers 16 residues. The germline gives CDR1 MRHNA, CDR2 SNTAGT. V gave up 7 bases and J gave up 5 bases; unmatched junction bases: 15.

This chain links TRBV5-1 with TRBJ2-7, with 10 bases matching TRBD1. J was trimmed by 1 base and V by 4 bases; bases with no gene match: 5. Germline V gene lookup returns CDR1 SGHRS and CDR2 YFSETQ. The CDR3 is 15 residues long. The DNA of the CDR3 is TGCGCCAGCAGCGGCCGGGACAGGGGTTCCTACGAGCAGTACTTC. It yields the protein CASSGRDRGSYEQYF.

CDR3 protein: CASSLGQGPYNEQFF. CDR3 DNA sequence: TGTGCCAGCAGCCTGGGACAGGGTCCCTACAATGAGCAGTTCTTC. The chain is built from TRBV6-6 and TRBJ2-1; 9 bases are shared with TRBD1. The CDR3 length is 15 residues. V lost 6 bases and J lost 2; bases outside the gene matches: 5. CDR1 is MNHNY, CDR2 SVGAGI, per germline (reference sequence).

This clone was recorded once. The chain links TRBV5-1 to TRBJ2-7; 10 nucleotides line up with TRBD1. V gave up 4 bases and J gave up 4 bases; unmatched junction bases: 8. This CDR3 is built from 15 residues. Germline values: CDR1 SGHRS, CDR2 YFSETQ. CDR3 amino acids: CASSEGTGVVYEQYF. CDR3 coding DNA: TGCGCCAGCAGCGAAGGGACAGGGGTTGTTTACGAGCAGTACTTC.

This chain connects TRBV9 to TRBJ2-7; 10 bases fit TRBD2. The ends lost 0 bases at V and 4 bases at J; junction bases unmatched: 7. The CDR3 is 16 residues long. Germline V gene lookup returns CDR1 SGDLS and CDR2 YYNGEE. The CDR3 nucleotides are TGTGCCAGCAGCGTAGAAGCTAGCGGGAGTAATTACGAGCAGTACTTC. Amino acid sequence: CASSVEASGSNYEQYF.

Only one count was recorded for this clone. The genes are TRBV19 and TRBJ1-4, with TRBD1 matching over 11 bases. With V trimmed by 6 bases and J by 7 bases, 10 bases remained unmatched. Germline V CDR1 and CDR2: LNHDA, SQIVND (reference sequence). This CDR3 contains 16 residues. CDR3 nucleotides: TGTGCCAGTAGGGACAGGGGGCGTTCCCCCTCTGAAAAACTGTTTTTT. Its protein product is CASRDRGRSPSEKLFF. The full variable domain, completed using reference TRBV19 and TRBJ1-4, is DGGITQSPKYLFRKEGQNVTLSCEQNLNHDAMYWYRQDPGQGLRLIYYSQIVNDFQKGDIAEGYSVSREKKESFPLTVTSAQKNPTAFYLCASRDRGRSPSEKLFFGSGTQLSVL.

V usage is TRBV19 and J usage is TRBJ2-1; tentative D call: TRBD2 (6 bases). Trimming shortened V by 5 bases and J by 9 bases, and 17 bases separated the two germline ends. Germline V gene sequence: CDR1 LNHDA, CDR2 SQIVND (reference sequence). The CDR3 is made up of 14 amino acids. This CDR3 is CASSPFGGSGEQFF. CDR3 nucleotide sequence: TGTGCCAGTAGTCCTTTTGGGGGGTCCGGTGAGCAGTTCTTC. Drawing the rest from reference TRBV19 and TRBJ2-1, the complete variable domain is DGGITQSPKYLFRKEGQNVTLSCEQNLNHDAMYWYRQDPGQGLRLIYYSQIVNDFQKGDIAEGYSVSREKKESFPLTVTSAQKNPTAFYLCASSPFGGSGEQFFGPGTRLTVL.

The genes are TRBV5-4 and TRBJ2-1; D is unclear. Trimming removed 0 bases at V and 3 bases at J, with 4 bases between. CDR1 is SGHNT, CDR2 YYREEE, per germline (reference sequence). The CDR3 extends over 13 amino acids. DNA of the CDR3: TGTGCCAGCAGCTTGGGTAACTACAATGAGCAGTTCTTC. Protein product: CASSLGNYNEQFF. The variable domain in full, completed from reference TRBV5-4 and TRBJ2-1, reads ETGVTQSPTHLIKTRGQQVTLRCSSQSGHNTVSWYQQALGQGPQFIFQYYREEENGRGNFPPRFSGLQFPNYSSELNVNALELDDSALYLCASSLGNYNEQFFGPGTRLTVL.

V is TRBV11-2 and J is TRBJ1-1, with D possibly being TRBD1 (5 bases). The CDR3 consists of 14 residues. Germline loops: CDR1 SGHAT, CDR2 FQNNGV. The V gene lost 4 bases and the J gene lost 6 bases, with 15 bases spanning the gap. CDR3 residues: CASSSWTQGAEAFF. CDR3 coding DNA: TGTGCCAGCAGCTCCTGGACGCAAGGGGCTGAAGCTTTCTTT.

The rearrangement links TRBV19 to TRBJ1-6; TRBD1 is a possible D gene (6 bases). The CDR3 is 15 residues long. The germline gives CDR1 LNHDA, CDR2 SQIVND (reference sequence). V gave up 7 bases and J gave up 6 bases, with 16 bases separating them. CDR3 bases: TGTGCCAGTAACCCAACAAACAGGGCTAATTCACCCCTCCACTTT. Protein sequence: CASNPTNRANSPLHF.